These 13 T cell receptor beta chains were all obtained from the same sample, sequenced in a study of cytotoxic CD8 clonotypes in ibrutinib-treated CLL. Repertoires were generated with immunoSEQ multiplex PCR, while TCRdb's copy carries only in-frame clones and drops some. The profile covers hundreds of thousands of clones, with roughly 77% appearing a single time and about 6.2% taken by the ten largest. This specimen consisted of PBMCs, obtained after 12 months of ibrutinib treatment. The origin of the receptors is a human donor with chronic lymphocytic leukemia.

This rearrangement joins TRBV27 to TRBJ2-7, with 7 bases lining up with TRBD1. CDR1 is MNHEY and CDR2 is SMNVEV in the germline V gene (reference sequence). The CDR3 covers 15 residues. Trimming cost V 6 bases and J 2 bases; bases outside gene matches: 10. CDR3 protein: CASSQLSGTAYEQYF. The CDR3 bases are TGTGCCAGCAGCCAACTATCCGGGACAGCCTACGAGCAGTACTTC.

Only one count was recorded for this clone. V gene TRBV4-3 combines with J gene TRBJ2-7; 12 positions agree with TRBD2. Germline V gene sequence: CDR1 LGHNA, CDR2 YSLEER. J was trimmed by 7 bases and V by 5 bases; bases with no gene match: 12. The CDR3 extends over 16 amino acids. CDR3 DNA sequence: TGCGCCAGCAGCAAAAGACTAGCGGGAGATTCGAGGGAGCAGTACTTC. As protein: CASSKRLAGDSREQYF.

This clone was recorded a few times. J is TRBJ2-7 and V is TRBV25-1; perhaps TRBD2 as D (6 bases). This CDR3 is 14 amino acids long. CDR1 and CDR2 (germline): MGHDK, SYGVNS. Trimming took 10 bases from V and 3 from J, leaving 19 bases between them. The CDR3 here is CATTRIGRNYEQYF. As DNA, the CDR3 is TGTGCCACCACTAGGATCGGGAGAAACTACGAGCAGTACTTC.

This clone has more than one count but fewer than ten. This sequence joins TRBV7-3 and TRBJ1-1, with D unclear. Deletions cut 4 bases from V and 0 bases from J, with 6 bases between. The CDR3 totals 13 residues. Per germline, CDR1 SGHTA and CDR2 FQGTGA. CDR3 region: CASSWAVNTEAFF. DNA of the CDR3: TGTGCCAGCAGCTGGGCCGTGAACACTGAAGCTTTCTTT.

This clone was picked up a small number of times. The chain recombines TRBV30 with TRBJ1-3; D gene unclear. CDR3 length equals 14 residues. Trimming removed 3 bases at V and 0 bases at J, with 9 bases between. The V gene's germline CDR1 is GTSNPN and CDR2 SVGIG (reference sequence). CDR3 amino acids: CAWRPNASGNTIYF. CDR3 coding DNA: TGTGCCTGGAGACCCAACGCCTCTGGAAACACCATATATTTT. Looking up the rest from reference TRBV30 and TRBJ1-3 gives the full variable domain: SQTIHQWPATLVQPVGSPLSLECTVEGTSNPNLYWYRQAAGRGLQLLFYSVGIGQISSEVPQNLSASRPQDRQFILSSKKLLLSDSGFYLCAWRPNASGNTIYFGEGSWLTVV.

This clone appeared a few times. The V gene is TRBV30, the J gene TRBJ1-1; D is unresolved. This CDR3 comprises 10 residues. The V end lost 7 bases, the J end lost 4 bases, and 7 bases lay between the germline ends. Germline V gene data show CDR1 as GTSNPN and CDR2 as SVGIG (reference sequence). The CDR3 DNA sequence: TGTGCCTTTTCAAGCACTGAAGCTTTCTTT. It codes for CAFSSTEAFF.

The chain combines TRBV9 with TRBJ2-7; D not resolved. Trimming left V 0 bases short and J 6 bases short, with 4 bases between. The CDR3 covers 11 residues. Germline values: CDR1 SGDLS, CDR2 YYNGEE. CDR3 protein: CASSVGSEQYF. The CDR3 region has the DNA TGTGCCAGCAGCGTAGGGTCCGAGCAGTACTTC.

The chain carries TRBV2 and TRBJ2-4; 7 bases map to TRBD1. The CDR3 is 14 amino acids. J gave up 6 bases and V 4 bases, and 6 bases lay outside the gene matches. Germline lookup yields CDR1 SNHLY and CDR2 FYNNEI. The CDR3 region has the DNA TGTGCCAGCAGTGCGAGACAGGGCTTAAACATTCAGTACTTC. Translation gives CASSARQGLNIQYF. Full variable domain (remainder filled in from reference TRBV2 and TRBJ2-4): EPEVTQTPSHQVTQMGQEVILRCVPISNHLYFYWYRQILGQKVEFLVSFYNNEISEKSEIFDDQFSVERPDGSNFTLKIRSTKLEDSAMYFCASSARQGLNIQYFGAGTRLSVL.

The V and J genes are TRBV5-4 and TRBJ2-3, with 7 bases aligning to TRBD1. Per the germline V gene, CDR1 is SGHNT and CDR2 is YYREEE (reference sequence). V was pared by 3 bases and J by 2 bases, with 3 bases of the junction left unmatched. The CDR3 totals 14 residues. In nucleotides, the CDR3 is TGTGCCAGCAGCTCTGGGACAGACACAGATACGCAGTATTTT. Translation: CASSSGTDTDTQYF.

The chain recombines TRBV7-3 with TRBJ1-2; 9 bases map to TRBD1. Germline CDR1 SGHTA, CDR2 FQGTGA. The trim removed 1 base at V and 8 bases at J, leaving 8 bases unmatched. The CDR3 is made up of 15 amino acids. CDR3: CASSLSGTGSKGYTF. DNA for the CDR3: TGTGCCAGCAGCTTAAGTGGGACAGGGTCGAAAGGCTACACCTTC.

V gene TRBV4-1 combines with J gene TRBJ1-1, with a possible D match to TRBD1 (5 bases). Trimming removed 3 bases from V and 0 bases from J, with 11 bases in between. Germline loops: CDR1 MGHRA, CDR2 YSYEKL. The CDR3 runs 15 residues. CDR3 amino acids: CASSHAGTVNTEAFF. As DNA, the CDR3 is TGCGCCAGCAGCCACGCCGGGACGGTGAACACTGAAGCTTTCTTT.

The chain uses TRBV6-5 and TRBJ1-1, with 11 nucleotides matching TRBD1. The junction had 3 bases not matched to a gene; V was cut back by 0 bases and J by 6 bases. Per the germline V gene, CDR1 is MNHEY and CDR2 is SVGAGI. The CDR3 runs 15 residues. The CDR3 coding sequence is TGTGCCAGCAGTTACTCCCGGGACAGGGGGTCTGAAGCTTTCTTT. It specifies CASSYSRDRGSEAFF.

This clone was counted only a few times. V gene TRBV9 combines with J gene TRBJ1-2; D perhaps matches TRBD1 (5 bases). The V end was cut by 0 bases, the J end by 5 bases, with 11 bases between. The germline CDR1 and CDR2 sequences are SGDLS and YYNGEE. This CDR3 spans 14 amino acids. The CDR3 coding sequence is TGTGCCAGCAGCGTAGAAGGGGAAGTTTATGGCTACACCTTC. It translates to CASSVEGEVYGYTF.